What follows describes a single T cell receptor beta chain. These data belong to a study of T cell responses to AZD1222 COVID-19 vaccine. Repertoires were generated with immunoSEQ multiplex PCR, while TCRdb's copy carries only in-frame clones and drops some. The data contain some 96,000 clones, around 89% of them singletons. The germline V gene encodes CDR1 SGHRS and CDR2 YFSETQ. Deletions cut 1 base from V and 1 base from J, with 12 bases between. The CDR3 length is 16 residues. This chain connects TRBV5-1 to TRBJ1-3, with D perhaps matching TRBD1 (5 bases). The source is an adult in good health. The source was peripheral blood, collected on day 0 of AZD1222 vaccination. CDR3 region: CASSLFGGPSGNTIYF. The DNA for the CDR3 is TGCGCCAGCAGCTTGTTCGGGGGACCTTCTGGAAACACCATATATTTT.